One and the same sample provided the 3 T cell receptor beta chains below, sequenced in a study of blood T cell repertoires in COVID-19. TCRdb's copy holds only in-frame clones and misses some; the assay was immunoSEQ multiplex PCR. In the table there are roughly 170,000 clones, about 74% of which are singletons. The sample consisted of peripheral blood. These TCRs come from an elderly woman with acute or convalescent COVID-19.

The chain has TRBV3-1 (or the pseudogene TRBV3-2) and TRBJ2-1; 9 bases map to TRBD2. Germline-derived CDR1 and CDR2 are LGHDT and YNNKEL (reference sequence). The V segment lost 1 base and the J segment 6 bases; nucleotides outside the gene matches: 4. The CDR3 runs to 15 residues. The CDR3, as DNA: TGTGCCAGCAGCCAAGCCCCAGCGGGGGGCAATGAGCAGTTCTTC. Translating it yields CASSQAPAGGNEQFF.

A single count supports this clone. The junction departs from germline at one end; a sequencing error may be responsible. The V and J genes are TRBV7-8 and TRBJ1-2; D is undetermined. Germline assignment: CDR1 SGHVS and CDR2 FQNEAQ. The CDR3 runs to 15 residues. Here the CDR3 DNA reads TGTGCCGGCAGCCCGTCCGGAGGGATTGAGAGAGGCTACACCTTC. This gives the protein CAGSPSGGIERGYTF.

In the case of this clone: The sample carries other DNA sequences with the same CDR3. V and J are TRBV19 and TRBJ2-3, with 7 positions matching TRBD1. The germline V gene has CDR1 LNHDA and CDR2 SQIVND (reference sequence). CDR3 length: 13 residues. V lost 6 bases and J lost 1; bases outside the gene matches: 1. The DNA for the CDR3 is TGTGCCAGTAGCGACAGGGGCACAGATACGCAGTATTTT. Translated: CASSDRGTDTQYF.